The rows below give T cell receptor beta chains drawn from one sample of a study of Ad26.COV2.S vaccination and SARS-CoV-2 variants. The assay was immunoSEQ multiplex PCR, and TCRdb's table has in-frame clones only and misses some. The table has hundreds of thousands of clones, 88% seen once; the top ten hold approximately 5.9%. Here the sequenced sample was peripheral blood, taken in a trial of Ad26.COV2.S vaccine versus placebo. The receptors stem from a person aged 18-65 years who received the Ad26.COV2.S COVID-19 vaccine or a placebo. The CDR3 runs from the conserved cysteine through the conserved F or W. Fields, in order: V gene, clone size, CDR3 length, D gene, J gene, CDR3 protein, CDR3 DNA. D genes are given only for firm matches. Rows may omit the clone size; those that give it use once, few, many or a size class.

V: TRBV28; size: .; length: 12; D: .; J: TRBJ2-7; CDR3: CASSSPDQKRYF; DNA: TGTGCCAGCAGTTCCCCAGACCAGAAAAGGTACTTC
V: TRBV28; size: once; length: 13; D: .; J: TRBJ1-2; CDR3: CASSFQPVYGYTF; DNA: TGTGCCAGCAGTTTTCAGCCAGTCTATGGCTACACCTTC
V: TRBV14; size: .; length: 14; D: .; J: TRBJ2-7; CDR3: CASSQVSRVSEQYF; DNA: TGTGCCAGCAGCCAAGTTTCAAGGGTAAGCGAGCAGTACTTC
V: TRBV6-4; size: .; length: 15; D: .; J: TRBJ1-2; CDR3: CASSVMRGANYGYTF; DNA: TGTGCCAGCAGTGTCATGAGGGGCGCGAACTATGGCTACACCTTC
V: TRBV27; size: .; length: 21; D: TRBD2; J: TRBJ2-5; CDR3: CASSPPDYSGLAGIRGETQYF; DNA: TGTGCCAGCAGTCCACCGGATTATTCGGGACTAGCGGGGATAAGAGGGGAGACCCAGTACTTC
V: TRBV5-4; size: once; length: 14; D: .; J: TRBJ1-2; CDR3: CASSLVGAEGGYTF; DNA: TGTGCCAGCAGCTTGGTGGGGGCAGAGGGTGGCTACACCTTC
V: TRBV12-3/TRBV12-4; size: .; length: 13; D: .; J: TRBJ1-1; CDR3: CASSFTVNTEAFF; DNA: TGTGCCAGCAGTTTCACGGTGAACACTGAAGCTTTCTTT
V: TRBV5-4; size: .; length: 16; D: .; J: TRBJ1-3; CDR3: CASSPTTGLSGNTIYF; DNA: TGTGCCAGCAGCCCCACAACGGGACTCTCTGGAAACACCATATATTTT
V: TRBV9; size: .; length: 15; D: .; J: TRBJ2-3; CDR3: CASSVVGRLTDTQYF; DNA: TGTGCCAGCAGCGTAGTGGGTAGGCTTACAGATACGCAGTATTTT
V: TRBV6-5; size: .; length: 15; D: TRBD1; J: TRBJ2-3; CDR3: CASSYQTGATDTQYF; DNA: TGTGCCAGCAGTTACCAAACAGGGGCCACAGATACGCAGTATTTT
V: TRBV19; size: .; length: 16; D: .; J: TRBJ2-1; CDR3: CASSTYHDKSYNEQFF; DNA: TGTGCCAGTAGTACTTACCACGACAAATCCTACAATGAGCAGTTCTTC
V: TRBV6-6; size: .; length: 15; D: TRBD2; J: TRBJ2-3; CDR3: CASKGLAGESDTQYF; DNA: TGTGCCAGCAAGGGACTAGCGGGAGAGTCAGATACGCAGTATTTT
V: TRBV6-5; size: .; length: 16; D: .; J: TRBJ2-1; CDR3: CASSYSTIPWGNEQFF; DNA: TGTGCCAGCAGTTACTCGACTATCCCCTGGGGCAATGAGCAGTTCTTC
V: TRBV7-9; size: .; length: 18; D: .; J: TRBJ2-7; CDR3: CASSLYLTAGTGTYEQYF; DNA: TGTGCCAGCAGCTTATACCTTACGGCCGGGACGGGGACCTACGAGCAGTACTTC
V: TRBV19; size: .; length: 16; D: TRBD1; J: TRBJ2-6; CDR3: CASSLWTGAGANVLTF; DNA: TGTGCCAGTAGTCTATGGACAGGGGCTGGGGCCAACGTCCTGACTTTC
V: TRBV19; size: .; length: 16; D: TRBD1; J: TRBJ2-5; CDR3: CASSPPAQGYQETQYF; DNA: TGTGCCAGTAGTCCCCCAGCACAGGGGTACCAAGAGACCCAGTACTTC
V: TRBV5-1; size: .; length: 12; D: .; J: TRBJ2-7; CDR3: CASSLEGYEQYF; DNA: TGCGCCAGCAGCTTGGAGGGCTACGAGCAGTACTTC
V: TRBV30; size: once; length: 11; D: TRBD2; J: TRBJ2-1; CDR3: CASGRGYEQFF; DNA: TGTGCCAGCGGGAGAGGGTATGAGCAGTTCTTC
V: TRBV7-9; size: .; length: 16; D: TRBD1; J: TRBJ2-2; CDR3: CASSPGGGTNTGELFF; DNA: TGTGCCAGCAGCCCAGGGGGCGGGACGAACACCGGGGAGCTGTTTTTT
V: TRBV9; size: .; length: 14; D: .; J: TRBJ2-7; CDR3: CASSVTSPTGEQYF; DNA: TGTGCCAGCAGCGTGACCTCCCCGACGGGCGAGCAGTACTTC
V: TRBV7-9; size: .; length: 18; D: .; J: TRBJ2-7; CDR3: CASSLFSPEAGRQYEQYF; DNA: TGTGCCAGCAGCTTATTCAGCCCGGAGGCAGGCAGACAATACGAGCAGTACTTC
V: TRBV7-9; size: .; length: 14; D: TRBD1; J: TRBJ2-7; CDR3: CASSPRTGGVEQYF; DNA: TGTGCCAGCAGCCCGCGGACAGGGGGCGTTGAGCAGTACTTC
V: TRBV28; size: .; length: 14; D: TRBD1; J: TRBJ2-3; CDR3: CASSRDRGTDTQYF; DNA: TGTGCCAGCAGCCGGGACAGGGGAACAGATACGCAGTATTTT
V: TRBV29-1; size: .; length: 12; D: TRBD1; J: TRBJ2-7; CDR3: CSATGNSYEQYF; DNA: TGCAGCGCGACAGGGAACTCCTACGAGCAGTACTTC
V: TRBV9; size: .; length: 13; D: .; J: TRBJ2-5; CDR3: CASSVGLRETQYF; DNA: TGTGCCAGCAGCGTAGGGTTAAGGGAGACCCAGTACTTC
V: TRBV7-8; size: .; length: 14; D: .; J: TRBJ1-1; CDR3: CASSHILGRREAFF; DNA: TGTGCCAGCAGCCATATTCTGGGACGCCGGGAGGCTTTCTTT
V: TRBV12-5; size: .; length: 15; D: TRBD1; J: TRBJ2-7; CDR3: CASGPGTAYSYEQYF; DNA: TGTGCTAGTGGTCCCGGGACAGCTTATTCCTACGAGCAGTACTTC
V: TRBV18; size: .; length: 16; D: .; J: TRBJ1-2; CDR3: CASSRRTASPSGGYTF; DNA: TGTGCCAGCTCGAGACGTACGGCGAGTCCCTCGGGTGGCTACACCTTC
V: TRBV5-6; size: .; length: 17; D: TRBD1; J: TRBJ1-2; CDR3: CASSLDFWTGDIYGYTF; DNA: TGTGCCAGCAGCTTGGATTTTTGGACAGGGGATATCTATGGCTACACCTTC
V: TRBV10-3; size: .; length: 14; D: TRBD2; J: TRBJ2-3; CDR3: CAIRTSGLRDTQYF; DNA: TGTGCCATCAGGACTAGCGGACTTCGGGATACGCAGTATTTT
V: TRBV11-2; size: once; length: 14; D: .; J: TRBJ1-6; CDR3: CASSLQGSNSPLHF; DNA: TGTGCCAGCAGCCTACAGGGAAGCAATTCACCCCTCCACTTT
V: TRBV29-1; size: .; length: 14; D: TRBD2; J: TRBJ2-3; CDR3: CSVGTSGSTDTQYF; DNA: TGCAGCGTTGGGACTAGCGGTAGCACAGATACGCAGTATTTT
V: TRBV3-1/TRBV3-2; size: .; length: 17; D: .; J: TRBJ1-6; CDR3: CASSRQGVSSYNSPLHF; DNA: TGTGCCAGCAGCCGGCAGGGCGTTAGCTCCTATAATTCACCCCTCCACTTT
V: TRBV30; size: .; length: 12; D: .; J: TRBJ2-7; CDR3: CAWSRQVHEQYF; DNA: TGTGCCTGGAGTCGACAGGTCCACGAGCAGTACTTC
V: TRBV2; size: .; length: 13; D: .; J: TRBJ1-2; CDR3: CASSELGGVGYTF; DNA: TGTGCCAGCAGTGAACTGGGAGGCGTCGGCTACACCTTC
V: TRBV7-3; size: few; length: 15; D: .; J: TRBJ2-7; CDR3: CASSLSSGGTYEQYF; DNA: TGTGCCAGCAGCTTATCCAGCGGAGGAACCTACGAGCAGTACTTC
V: TRBV20-1; size: .; length: 11; D: .; J: TRBJ1-2; CDR3: CSASRGSGYTF; DNA: TGCAGTGCTAGCAGGGGAAGCGGCTACACCTTC
V: TRBV6-2/TRBV6-3; size: .; length: 13; D: .; J: TRBJ2-5; CDR3: CASSRDSVGTQYF; DNA: TGTGCCAGCAGCCGAGACTCAGTAGGGACCCAGTACTTC
V: TRBV11-2; size: .; length: 11; D: .; J: TRBJ1-2; CDR3: CASSLEGGYTF; DNA: TGTGCCAGCAGCTTAGAGGGTGGCTACACCTTC
V: TRBV27; size: .; length: 15; D: .; J: TRBJ2-5; CDR3: CASSPGTLRVETQYF; DNA: TGTGCCAGCAGTCCGGGGACCCTAAGGGTAGAGACCCAGTACTTC
V: TRBV4-3; size: .; length: 14; D: .; J: TRBJ2-6; CDR3: CASSRGSGANVLTF; DNA: TGCGCCAGCAGCCGGGGCTCTGGGGCCAACGTCCTGACTTTC
V: TRBV3-1/TRBV3-2; size: .; length: 13; D: .; J: TRBJ1-6; CDR3: CASSLGTDSPLHF; DNA: TGTGCCAGCAGCCTAGGTACGGATTCACCCCTCCACTTT
V: TRBV5-1; size: .; length: 15; D: TRBD2; J: TRBJ2-7; CDR3: CASSFGGRAFDEQYF; DNA: TGCGCCAGCAGCTTCGGCGGGAGAGCGTTCGACGAGCAGTACTTC
V: TRBV13; size: .; length: 16; D: TRBD1; J: TRBJ2-2; CDR3: CASSFNRGRNTGELFF; DNA: TGTGCCAGCAGCTTTAACAGGGGGAGGAACACCGGGGAGCTGTTTTTT
V: TRBV6-6; size: few; length: 12; D: .; J: TRBJ1-1; CDR3: CANSEGNTEAFF; DNA: TGTGCCAACTCGGAGGGGAACACTGAAGCTTTCTTT
V: TRBV7-9; size: once; length: 18; D: TRBD1; J: TRBJ2-2; CDR3: CASSSFGQATGNTGELFF; DNA: TGTGCCAGCAGCTCCTTCGGACAGGCCACAGGAAACACCGGGGAGCTGTTTTTT
V: TRBV5-1; size: .; length: 13; D: .; J: TRBJ1-1; CDR3: CASSQTGSAEGFF; DNA: TGCGCCAGCAGCCAAACAGGGTCCGCTGAGGGGTTCTTT
V: TRBV7-9; size: .; length: 13; D: .; J: TRBJ1-2; CDR3: CASSFDSNYGYTF; DNA: TGTGCCAGCAGCTTCGACAGCAACTATGGCTACACCTTC